This T cell receptor (beta chain) was retrieved from a study of blood T cells in healthy people across ages (dated by TCRdb to about 2015). General notes on the study: In model experiments, roughly one uniquely barcoded TCR beta cDNA molecule per two T cells was captured by template switching. Using deep sequencing normalized with unique cDNA molecular identifiers, the study measured how TCR beta repertoire diversity changes with age. The donors were split into four age groups: young (average about 15 years), middle-aged (around 37), aged (roughly 68) and long-lived (approximately 89). To avoid experimental bias, donors of different ages were distributed randomly across sequencing lanes. Two additional independent replicas of 1 million unique cDNA reads from the same blood draw were analyzed for two donors (one aged 18 to 30 and one aged 80 or older).

With regard to this clonotype: Its antigen specificity is not known. Base qualities are not provided; no much larger clone lies one nucleotide away.

The 40 or so donors, aged roughly 6 to 95 years, were systemically healthy Caucasian individuals from Russia. Each donor gave roughly 9.5 milliliters of peripheral blood, collected into EDTA-treated Vacutainer tubes. PBMCs were isolated by Ficoll-Paque density-gradient centrifugation, with at least 7 million obtained per sample. Total RNA, at least 6 micrograms per sample, was extracted from PBMCs with Trizol reagent. For every donor, flow cytometry on a PBMC aliquot measured the percentage of naive CD45RAhigh/CD27high T cells. The library came from 5' RACE. Instrument used: Illumina HiSeq 2500. A second PCR of roughly 6 to 12 cycles was performed with a sample-barcoded 5' primer and a J-beta primer mix. A template-switch 5' adaptor carrying 12 random nucleotides introduced a unique molecular identifier onto each TCR beta cDNA molecule. Each sample yielded at least 2.5 million CDR3-containing paired-end reads. First-strand cDNA synthesis was performed from all RNA using the Mint cDNA synthesis kit, with priming by a TRBC-specific oligonucleotide. Following uracil-DNA glycosylase treatment, all cDNA underwent a first 18-cycle PCR with the universal primers M1SS and BC2_uni_R. As for how the authors treated the data: Each sample was normalized by randomly selecting 1 million high-quality reads, each carrying a distinct molecular identifier. Reads sharing molecular identifiers were discarded rather than binned into consensus sequences. MiTCR, run with a Q25 quality threshold and the strictest error-elimination algorithm, handled CDR3 identification, clonotype clustering and error correction. A nonparametric unseen species model using Euler transformation provided a lower-bound estimate of total TCR beta diversity. TCRdb applied fastp at Q25 and MiXCR to the public reads, then kept only in-frame beta chains. For every CDR3 protein sequence, its rows merge into one entry that carries the most common genes and DNA. The V and J calls shown here were made by TCRdb, not taken from the authors' results. The sample data list approximately 1,100,000 distinct CDR3 sequences, and 35% to 55% of these were observed just once. 15% to 20% of the sample is held by the ten biggest clonotypes.

Findings and caveats that apply to the study as a whole: A strong correlation was found between observed TCR beta diversity and the percentage of naive T cells measured by flow cytometry. Total diversity estimates from one million sequenced T cells were considered lower bounds and underestimates. Observed TCR beta diversity per million T cells fell roughly linearly with age, and a significant reduction was already apparent by age approximately 40. The long-lived group showed more naive CD4+ T cells, fewer expanded clones and increased TCR diversity than the aged group, suggesting age selection. Conclusive comparison of naive and antigen-experienced compartments was prevented by the profiling of bulk unsorted PBMCs. Because donor CMV infection status was unknown, age-related changes in expanded clonotypes were potentially confounded.

Inclusive of the bounding cysteine and phenylalanine, the CDR3 is 14 residues long. The read is trimmed to its CDR3 DNA, 42 bases read in frame from base 1. V is pared back by 2 bases and J by 2 bases, with 10 bases lying between the germline termini. The germline V gene encodes CDR1 MNHNS and CDR2 SASEGT. The receptor chain draws on TRBV6-1 and TRBJ2-7; the D region possibly corresponds to TRBD1 (5 bases align). The specimen was blood. This sequence was found in a woman aged 60-75 years in good health. CDR3 region: CASSELGRAYEQYF. The bases read TGTGCCAGCAGTGAATTAGGCAGGGCCTACGAGCAGTACTTC.